This TCR beta chain was recorded in a study of cytomegalovirus exposure and HLA in healthy donors. As for this clone: Its specificity is unknown.

Amplification used 60 Vbeta primers and 13 Jbeta primers. As originally analysed: In a later analysis, tens of millions of unique TCR beta chains included roughly 11 million shared by two or more donors. The data were produced by immunoSEQ multiplex PCR, yet TCRdb's version contains in-frame clones alone and is incomplete. V, J and clone size are taken as reported in that table, and D and trimming were inferred from the DNA itself. The sample has 100,000 to 150,000 clones. Unrecorded immune exposure was likely among donors, who were nominally healthy when sampled. V gave up 0 bases and J gave up 0 bases, with 6 bases separating them. Germline V gene data show CDR1 as SGHRS and CDR2 as YFSETQ. The CDR3 loop spans 15 amino acids. Points from the study as a whole: Investigators reported about 160 TCR beta chains as tied to cytomegalovirus.

Source material: PBMCs. This TCR was recovered from a middle-aged woman in good health and CMV-seropositive. The V and J genes are TRBV5-1 and TRBJ1-4; D remains unclear. The CDR3 here is CASSLDGTTNEKLFF. CDR3 coding DNA: TGCGCCAGCAGCTTGGACGGGACAACTAATGAAAAACTGTTTTTT.